This T cell receptor beta chain was recorded in a study of vaccination effects on CD4 cells after COVID-19. Generated by immunoSEQ multiplex PCR, the TCRdb table keeps only in-frame clones and is missing some. Among fewer than 65,000 clones listed, roughly 79% were seen once. Germline V gene lookup returns CDR1 KGHDR and CDR2 SFDVKD. The V segment lost 2 bases and the J segment 0 bases; nucleotides outside the gene matches: 4. The CDR3 is 17 amino acids. Antigen-specific CD4+ T cells expanded by the ViraFEST assay with viral peptide pools were then sequenced. Following a roughly 11-day culture, CD4+ T cells were purified. Study-level points and caveats: Marked clonal contraction of both clone types appeared late after vaccination.

As for this clone: As yet, its antigen is unknown.

The TCR comes from a human donor who received a COVID-19 vaccine. Sequencing was performed on CD4+ T cells from PBMCs cultured with HCoV-229E spike peptides, taken before COVID-19 vaccination. The chain recombines TRBV24-1 with TRBJ2-4; 9 bases are a match to TRBD2. The CDR3 region is CATSDSASGVAKNIQYF. The CDR3 DNA sequence: TGTGCCACCAGTGATTCGGCTAGCGGGGTAGCCAAAAACATTCAGTACTTC.